The rows below give T cell receptor beta chains drawn from one sample of a study of patients and donors after allogeneic stem cell transplantation. TCRdb used MiXCR to reprocess the RT-PCR reads, holding one entry per CDR3 protein. The sample carries about 31,000 distinct CDR3 sequences, approximately 7% recorded once. Sequencing input: blood, either unsorted or a sorted T cell fraction (not recorded which). The source of these receptors is a human donor who was either an allogeneic HSCT recipient or a stem cell or donor lymphocyte infusion donor (not recorded which). It is not recorded whose cells these are; they may come from a transplant donor. Both conserved end residues are part of each CDR3. Each record gives: V gene, D gene, clone size, J gene, CDR3 protein, CDR3 DNA. A D gene is named only where the DNA matches it firmly. Some rows mark clone size as missing; the rest say once, few, many or name a class of expanded clone.

v_call: TRBV30; d_call: TRBD1; clone_size: NA; j_call: TRBJ2-1; cdr3_aa: CALETGGGTGSYNEQFF; cdr3_nt: TGTGCTCTGGAAACGGGGGGTGGGACAGGGTCCTACAATGAGCAGTTCTTC
v_call: TRBV29-1; d_call: NA; clone_size: many; j_call: TRBJ2-7; cdr3_aa: CSVGQGLYEQYF; cdr3_nt: TGCAGCGTTGGCCAGGGGTTATACGAGCAGTACTTC
v_call: TRBV19; d_call: NA; clone_size: few; j_call: TRBJ2-3; cdr3_aa: CASSMGPSTDTQYF; cdr3_nt: TGTGCCAGTAGTATGGGGCCTAGCACAGATACGCAGTATTTT
v_call: TRBV24-1; d_call: TRBD2; clone_size: NA; j_call: TRBJ2-3; cdr3_aa: CATSETGTSVTDTQYF; cdr3_nt: TGTGCCACCAGTGAGACCGGGACTAGCGTCACAGATACGCAGTATTTT
v_call: TRBV7-9; d_call: NA; clone_size: many; j_call: TRBJ1-1; cdr3_aa: CASSPILGNTEAFF; cdr3_nt: TGTGCCAGCAGCCCCATCCTGGGCAACACTGAAGCTTTCTTT
v_call: TRBV29-1; d_call: NA; clone_size: few; j_call: TRBJ1-2; cdr3_aa: CSAYRVGGYTF; cdr3_nt: TGCAGCGCCTACAGGGTTGGAGGCTACACCTTC
v_call: TRBV2; d_call: TRBD1; clone_size: NA; j_call: TRBJ2-1; cdr3_aa: CASRNPGQGHNEQFF; cdr3_nt: TGTGCCAGCAGGAACCCGGGACAGGGGCACAATGAGCAGTTCTTC
v_call: TRBV7-2; d_call: NA; clone_size: many; j_call: TRBJ1-1; cdr3_aa: CASSLGQFMNTEAFF; cdr3_nt: TGTGCCAGCAGCTTAGGACAGTTTATGAACACTGAAGCTTTCTTT
v_call: TRBV9; d_call: NA; clone_size: few; j_call: TRBJ2-3; cdr3_aa: CASSVEGAGIKTDTQYF; cdr3_nt: TGTGCCAGCAGCGTAGAGGGAGCTGGAATTAAGACAGATACGCAGTATTTT
v_call: TRBV18; d_call: NA; clone_size: once; j_call: TRBJ2-5; cdr3_aa: CASSSIKEIQYF; cdr3_nt: TGTGCCAGCTCATCGATAAAAGAGATCCAGTACTTC
v_call: TRBV10-3; d_call: NA; clone_size: few; j_call: TRBJ2-6; cdr3_aa: CAISATSGSGANVLTF; cdr3_nt: TGTGCCATCAGTGCGACCTCAGGCTCTGGGGCCAACGTCCTGACTTTC
v_call: TRBV6-5; d_call: NA; clone_size: many; j_call: TRBJ1-1; cdr3_aa: CASSAGSTEAFF; cdr3_nt: TGTGCCAGCAGTGCAGGGTCCACTGAAGCTTTCTTT
v_call: TRBV7-2; d_call: NA; clone_size: many; j_call: TRBJ1-1; cdr3_aa: CASSLSSRNTEAFF; cdr3_nt: TGTGCCAGCAGCTTGAGTTCACGGAACACTGAAGCTTTCTTT
v_call: TRBV9; d_call: NA; clone_size: few; j_call: TRBJ2-3; cdr3_aa: CASSQAGTGLTQYF; cdr3_nt: TGTGCCAGCAGCCAGGCCGGGACGGGGTTGACGCAGTATTTT
v_call: TRBV3-1; d_call: TRBD2; clone_size: medium-sized; j_call: TRBJ2-1; cdr3_aa: CASSQEASGYNEQFF; cdr3_nt: TGTGCCAGCAGCCAAGAGGCTAGCGGGTACAATGAGCAGTTCTTC
v_call: TRBV5-1; d_call: TRBD1; clone_size: NA; j_call: TRBJ1-2; cdr3_aa: CASSLTGTGNGYTF; cdr3_nt: TGCGCCAGCAGTTTAACCGGGACAGGGAATGGCTACACCTTC
v_call: TRBV4-3; d_call: NA; clone_size: many; j_call: TRBJ1-6; cdr3_aa: CASSQEAGRGYSPLHF; cdr3_nt: TGCGCCAGCAGCCAAGAGGCTGGCAGGGGTTATTCACCCCTCCACTTT
v_call: TRBV13; d_call: NA; clone_size: NA; j_call: TRBJ1-2; cdr3_aa: CASSFKGSGGYTF; cdr3_nt: TGTGCCAGCAGCTTTAAGGGGTCGGGTGGCTACACCTTC
v_call: TRBV12-3/TRBV12-4; d_call: NA; clone_size: many; j_call: TRBJ1-5; cdr3_aa: CASRTAHNQPQHF; cdr3_nt: TGTGCCAGCAGAACGGCCCACAATCAGCCCCAGCATTTT
v_call: TRBV3-1; d_call: NA; clone_size: many; j_call: TRBJ1-1; cdr3_aa: CASTHESREAFF; cdr3_nt: TGTGCCAGCACCCACGAGTCCAGGGAAGCTTTCTTT
v_call: TRBV6-1; d_call: NA; clone_size: medium-sized; j_call: TRBJ1-5; cdr3_aa: CASSGRGANNQPQHF; cdr3_nt: TGTGCCAGCAGTGGTCGGGGGGCGAACAATCAGCCCCAGCATTTT
v_call: TRBV11-3; d_call: NA; clone_size: NA; j_call: TRBJ2-1; cdr3_aa: CASSLDLGPGSSYNEQFF; cdr3_nt: TGTGCCAGCAGCTTAGATCTCGGGCCAGGGAGCTCCTACAATGAGCAGTTCTTC
v_call: TRBV7-2; d_call: NA; clone_size: many; j_call: TRBJ2-3; cdr3_aa: CASSLTGNPTDTQYF; cdr3_nt: TGTGCCAGCAGCTTAACCGGGAATCCCACAGATACGCAGTATTTT
v_call: TRBV29-1; d_call: NA; clone_size: many; j_call: TRBJ1-1; cdr3_aa: CSVESRLANTEAFF; cdr3_nt: TGCAGCGTTGAGTCTAGACTAGCGAACACTGAAGCTTTCTTT
v_call: TRBV12-5; d_call: NA; clone_size: many; j_call: TRBJ2-2; cdr3_aa: CASGFAVANTGELFF; cdr3_nt: TGTGCTAGTGGTTTCGCGGTCGCGAACACCGGGGAGCTGTTTTTT
v_call: TRBV13; d_call: TRBD2; clone_size: few; j_call: TRBJ2-1; cdr3_aa: CASSLATSRDEQFF; cdr3_nt: TGTGCCAGCAGCTTAGCGACTAGCAGGGATGAGCAGTTCTTC
v_call: TRBV5-4; d_call: TRBD1; clone_size: NA; j_call: TRBJ2-1; cdr3_aa: CASSKKTGTTYNEQFF; cdr3_nt: TGTGCCAGCAGCAAGAAGACAGGGACAACCTACAATGAGCAGTTCTTC
v_call: TRBV2; d_call: NA; clone_size: NA; j_call: TRBJ2-5; cdr3_aa: CASSESLGGQETQYF; cdr3_nt: TGTGCCAGCAGTGAATCGTTGGGAGGCCAAGAGACCCAGTACTTC
v_call: TRBV20-1; d_call: TRBD2; clone_size: few; j_call: TRBJ2-7; cdr3_aa: CSAGGSRVPYEQYF; cdr3_nt: TGCAGTGCTGGCGGGAGCAGGGTCCCCTACGAGCAGTACTTC
v_call: TRBV24-1; d_call: NA; clone_size: few; j_call: TRBJ2-3; cdr3_aa: CATSEPIKPDTQYF; cdr3_nt: TGTGCCACCAGTGAGCCTATCAAGCCAGATACGCAGTATTTT
v_call: TRBV12-3/TRBV12-4; d_call: NA; clone_size: many; j_call: TRBJ2-7; cdr3_aa: CASRRQDYEQYF; cdr3_nt: TGTGCCAGCAGGCGACAGGACTACGAGCAGTACTTC
v_call: TRBV15; d_call: NA; clone_size: many; j_call: TRBJ1-3; cdr3_aa: CATRAGSGNTIYF; cdr3_nt: TGTGCCACGAGGGCAGGGTCTGGAAACACCATATATTTT
v_call: TRBV3-1; d_call: NA; clone_size: many; j_call: TRBJ1-6; cdr3_aa: CASSPLGRGTPLHF; cdr3_nt: TGTGCCAGCAGCCCCCTAGGTCGTGGAACACCCCTCCACTTT
v_call: TRBV20-1; d_call: NA; clone_size: NA; j_call: TRBJ2-7; cdr3_aa: CSAPSQGRYEQYF; cdr3_nt: TGCAGTGCTCCTTCGCAGGGGCGATACGAGCAGTACTTC
v_call: TRBV28; d_call: NA; clone_size: many; j_call: TRBJ1-4; cdr3_aa: CASSFPYDSSTNEKLFF; cdr3_nt: TGTGCCAGCAGTTTCCCCTATGACAGTTCAACTAATGAAAAACTGTTTTTT